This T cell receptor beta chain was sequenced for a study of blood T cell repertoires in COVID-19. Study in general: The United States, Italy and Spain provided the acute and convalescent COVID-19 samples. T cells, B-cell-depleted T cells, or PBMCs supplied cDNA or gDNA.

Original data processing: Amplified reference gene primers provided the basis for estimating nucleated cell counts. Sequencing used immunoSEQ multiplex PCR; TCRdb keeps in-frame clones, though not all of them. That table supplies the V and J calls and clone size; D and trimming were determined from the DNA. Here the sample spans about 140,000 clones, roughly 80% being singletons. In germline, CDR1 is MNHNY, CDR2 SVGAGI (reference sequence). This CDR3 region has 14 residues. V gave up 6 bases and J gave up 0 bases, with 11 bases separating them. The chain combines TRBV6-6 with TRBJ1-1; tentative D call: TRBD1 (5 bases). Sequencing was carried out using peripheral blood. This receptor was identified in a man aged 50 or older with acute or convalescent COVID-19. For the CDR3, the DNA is TGTGCCAGCAGCCCACCGACAGTGAACACTGAAGCTTTCTTT. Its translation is CASSPPTVNTEAFF.